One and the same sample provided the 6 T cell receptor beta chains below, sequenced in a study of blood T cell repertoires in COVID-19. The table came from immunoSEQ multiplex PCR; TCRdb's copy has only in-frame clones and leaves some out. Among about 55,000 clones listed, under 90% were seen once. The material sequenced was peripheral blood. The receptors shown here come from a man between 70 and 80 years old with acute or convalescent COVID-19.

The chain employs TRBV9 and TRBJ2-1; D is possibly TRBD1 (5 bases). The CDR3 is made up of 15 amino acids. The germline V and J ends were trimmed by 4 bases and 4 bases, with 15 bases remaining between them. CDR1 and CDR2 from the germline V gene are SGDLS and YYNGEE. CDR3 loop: CASSTRGQSYNEQFF. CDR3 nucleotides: TGTGCCAGCAGCACGCGAGGACAATCTTACAATGAGCAGTTCTTC.

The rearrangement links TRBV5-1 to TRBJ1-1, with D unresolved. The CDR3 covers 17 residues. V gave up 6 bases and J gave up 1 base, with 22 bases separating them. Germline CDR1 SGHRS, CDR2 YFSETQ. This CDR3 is CASTPQLVASGNTEAFF. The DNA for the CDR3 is TGCGCCAGCACACCCCAGCTGGTTGCGAGCGGGAACACTGAAGCTTTCTTT. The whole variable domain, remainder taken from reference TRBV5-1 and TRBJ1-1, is KAGVTQTPRYLIKTRGQQVTLSCSPISGHRSVSWYQQTPGQGLQFLFEYFSETQRNKGNFPGRFSGRQFSNSRSEMNVSTLELGDSALYLCASTPQLVASGNTEAFFGQGTRLTVV.

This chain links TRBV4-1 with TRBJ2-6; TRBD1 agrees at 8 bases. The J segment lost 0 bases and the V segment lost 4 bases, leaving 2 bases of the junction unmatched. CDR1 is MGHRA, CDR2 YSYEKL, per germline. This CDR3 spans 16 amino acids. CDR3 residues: CASSRGQDSGANVLTF. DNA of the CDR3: TGCGCCAGCAGCCGGGGACAGGACTCTGGGGCCAACGTCCTGACTTTC.

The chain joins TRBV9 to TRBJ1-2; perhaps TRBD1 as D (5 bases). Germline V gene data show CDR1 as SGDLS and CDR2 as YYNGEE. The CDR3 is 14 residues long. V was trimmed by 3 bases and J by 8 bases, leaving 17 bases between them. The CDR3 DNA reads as TGTGCCAGCAGCGAGTCACAGGCGCCTTGGGGCTACACCTTC. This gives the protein CASSESQAPWGYTF.

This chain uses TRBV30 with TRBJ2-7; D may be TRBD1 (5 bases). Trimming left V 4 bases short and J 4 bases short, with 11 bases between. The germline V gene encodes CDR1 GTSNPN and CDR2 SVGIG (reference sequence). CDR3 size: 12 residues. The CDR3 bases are TGTGCCTGGAATGCAGGGTCATACGAGCAGTACTTC. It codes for CAWNAGSYEQYF.

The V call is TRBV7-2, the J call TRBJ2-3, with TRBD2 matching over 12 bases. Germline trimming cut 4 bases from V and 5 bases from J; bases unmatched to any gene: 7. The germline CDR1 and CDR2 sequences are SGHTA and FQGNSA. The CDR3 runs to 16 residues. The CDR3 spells CASSSRTSGVVDTQYF. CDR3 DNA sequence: TGTGCCAGCAGCTCACGGACTAGCGGGGTAGTAGATACGCAGTATTTT.